The entry below gives a single T cell receptor (beta chain) sequence along with its context. As yet, its antigen is unknown. Data came from immunoSEQ multiplex PCR; TCRdb stores just in-frame clones and leaves some out. The repertoire includes around 130,000 clones, approximately 85% of them detected once, and 9.4% sits in the top ten. This sample was included in a study of T cell responses to AZD1222 COVID-19 vaccine. About the study: Second-dose recipients at about 4 or about 12 weeks were treated as one pooled group.

Study findings and constraints: Nearly half of spike-specific TCRs reportedly go after variant regions that carry no mutations.

This CDR3 comprises 12 residues. Trimming took 2 bases from V and 8 from J, leaving 9 bases between them. The germline gives CDR1 MNHNS, CDR2 SASEGT. The origin of this receptor is an adult in good health. This chain connects TRBV6-1 to TRBJ1-1; D ambiguous. The sequencing here drew on peripheral blood, taken on day 0 of AZD1222 vaccination. CDR3 residues: CASSEITQEAFF. In nucleotides, the CDR3 is TGTGCCAGCAGTGAAATTACCCAGGAAGCTTTCTTT.